This T cell receptor (beta chain) is drawn from a study of CD8 T cells in Susac syndrome. Study-wide results and caveats: It was acknowledged in the study that the number of individuals who were included in its TCR sequencing and HLA analysis was relatively small.

The V end was cut by 6 bases, the J end by 2 bases, with 11 bases between. CDR1 is SGHDT and CDR2 is YYEEEE in the germline V gene. There are 13 residues in the CDR3. Remarks on this clonotype: Its specificity is unknown.

An input of roughly 0.5 to 1 ug of RNA was subjected to reverse transcription using random hexamers. TCRdb itself ran the immunoSEQ multiplex PCR reads through MiXCR, one entry per CDR3 protein. Here the sample spans 75,000 to 80,000 distinct CDR3 sequences, roughly 94% being singletons. J is TRBJ2-5 and V is TRBV5-6; D is undetermined. The source material was CD8+ T cells from PBMCs. This sequence was found in a human donor with Susac syndrome. The CDR3 DNA sequence: TGTGCCAGCACCCATGGTGGGCAAGAGACCCAGTACTTC. Translated, it gives CASTHGGQETQYF.